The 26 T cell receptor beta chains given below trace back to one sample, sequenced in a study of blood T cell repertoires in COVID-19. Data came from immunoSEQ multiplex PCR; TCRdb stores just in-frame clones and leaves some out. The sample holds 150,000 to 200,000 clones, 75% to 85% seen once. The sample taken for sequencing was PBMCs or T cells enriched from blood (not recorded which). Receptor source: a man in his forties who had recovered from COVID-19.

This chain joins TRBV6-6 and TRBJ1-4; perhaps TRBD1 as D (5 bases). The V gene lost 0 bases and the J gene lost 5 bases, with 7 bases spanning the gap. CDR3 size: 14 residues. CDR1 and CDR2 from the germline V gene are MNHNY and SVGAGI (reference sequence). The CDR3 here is CASSYSGLNEKLFF. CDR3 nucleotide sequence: TGTGCCAGCAGTTACTCGGGGCTAAATGAAAAACTGTTTTTT.

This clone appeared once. The CDR3 is CATSRDQGASGGYTF. DNA of the CDR3: TGTGCCACCAGCAGAGATCAGGGTGCCTCCGGTGGCTACACCTTC. The chain couples TRBV15 to TRBJ1-2, with D perhaps matching TRBD1 (5 bases). The CDR3 is 15 residues long. Trimming stripped 0 bases from V and 7 bases from J, with 15 bases between. The germline gives CDR1 LNHNV, CDR2 YYDKDF (reference sequence).

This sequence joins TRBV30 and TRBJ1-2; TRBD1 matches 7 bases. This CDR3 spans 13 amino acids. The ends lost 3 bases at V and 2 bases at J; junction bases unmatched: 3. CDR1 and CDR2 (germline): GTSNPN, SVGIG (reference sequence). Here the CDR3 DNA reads TGTGCCTGGAGGGGGACAGAAAACTATGGCTACACCTTC. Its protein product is CAWRGTENYGYTF.

This CDR3 reads CATSPGGNNEQFF. The CDR3 DNA reads TGTGCCACCAGCCCGGGGGGGAACAATGAGCAGTTCTTC. This chain links TRBV15 with TRBJ2-1, with 8 bases that match TRBD2. V lost 5 bases, J lost 5 bases, and 2 bases stayed unmatched. The V gene's germline CDR1 is LNHNV and CDR2 YYDKDF (reference sequence). CDR3 length: 13 residues.

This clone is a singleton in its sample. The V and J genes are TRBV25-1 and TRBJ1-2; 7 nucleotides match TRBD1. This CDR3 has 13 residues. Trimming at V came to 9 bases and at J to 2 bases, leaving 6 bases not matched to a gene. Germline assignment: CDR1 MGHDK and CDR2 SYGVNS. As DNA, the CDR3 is TGTGCCAGTACAGGGGCGTGGAACTATGGCTACACCTTC. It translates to CASTGAWNYGYTF.

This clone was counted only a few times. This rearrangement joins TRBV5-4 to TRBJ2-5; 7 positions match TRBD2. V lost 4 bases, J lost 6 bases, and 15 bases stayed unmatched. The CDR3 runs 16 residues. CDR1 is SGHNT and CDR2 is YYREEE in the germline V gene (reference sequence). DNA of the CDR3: TGTGCCAGCAGCACGGGGGGTTCAGGGACGGTGAAGACCCAGTACTTC. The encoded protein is CASSTGGSGTVKTQYF.

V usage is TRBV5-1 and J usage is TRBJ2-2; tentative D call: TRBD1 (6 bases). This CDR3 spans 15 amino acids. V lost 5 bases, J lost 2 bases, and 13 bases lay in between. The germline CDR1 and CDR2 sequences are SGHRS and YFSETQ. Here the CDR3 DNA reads TGCGCCAGCAGACTTCCTGGGGGCAACACCGGGGAGCTGTTTTTT. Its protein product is CASRLPGGNTGELFF.

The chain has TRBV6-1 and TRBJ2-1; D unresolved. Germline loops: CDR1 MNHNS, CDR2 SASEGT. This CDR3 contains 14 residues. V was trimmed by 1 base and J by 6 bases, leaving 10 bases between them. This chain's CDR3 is CASSEGAGPNEQFF. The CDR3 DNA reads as TGTGCCAGCAGTGAAGGGGCCGGCCCCAATGAGCAGTTCTTC.

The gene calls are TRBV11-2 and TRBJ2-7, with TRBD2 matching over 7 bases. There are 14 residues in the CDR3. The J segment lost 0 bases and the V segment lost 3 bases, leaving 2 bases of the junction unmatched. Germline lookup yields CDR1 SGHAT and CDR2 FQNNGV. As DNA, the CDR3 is TGTGCCAGCAGCTTCGGCGGGGGCTCCTACGAGCAGTACTTC. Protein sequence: CASSFGGGSYEQYF.

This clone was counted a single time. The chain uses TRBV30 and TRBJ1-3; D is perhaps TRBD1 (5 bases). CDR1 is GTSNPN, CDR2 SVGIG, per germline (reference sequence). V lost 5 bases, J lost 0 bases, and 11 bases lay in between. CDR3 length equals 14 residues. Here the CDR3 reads CAWAAGSSGNTIYF. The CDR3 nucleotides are TGTGCCTGGGCGGCAGGGTCCTCTGGAAACACCATATATTTT.

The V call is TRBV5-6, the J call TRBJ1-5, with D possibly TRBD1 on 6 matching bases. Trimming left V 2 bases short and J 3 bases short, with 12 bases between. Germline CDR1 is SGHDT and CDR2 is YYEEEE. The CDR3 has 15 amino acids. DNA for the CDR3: TGTGCCAGCAGCTTTAACAGGGCCCCCAATCAGCCCCAGCATTTT. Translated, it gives CASSFNRAPNQPQHF.

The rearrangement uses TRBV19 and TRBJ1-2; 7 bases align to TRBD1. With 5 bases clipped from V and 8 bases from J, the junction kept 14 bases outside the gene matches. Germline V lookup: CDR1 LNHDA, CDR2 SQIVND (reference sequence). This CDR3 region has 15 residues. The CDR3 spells CASSPRVDRERGYTF. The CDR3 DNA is TGTGCCAGTAGTCCGCGTGTCGACAGGGAGCGGGGCTACACCTTC.

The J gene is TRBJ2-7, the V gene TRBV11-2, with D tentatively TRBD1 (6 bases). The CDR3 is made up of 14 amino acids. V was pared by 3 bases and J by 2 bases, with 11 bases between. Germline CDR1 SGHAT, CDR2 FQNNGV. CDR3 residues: CASSFSTGPYEQYV. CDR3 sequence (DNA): TGTGCCAGCAGCTTTTCGACAGGACCCTACGAGCAGTACGTC.

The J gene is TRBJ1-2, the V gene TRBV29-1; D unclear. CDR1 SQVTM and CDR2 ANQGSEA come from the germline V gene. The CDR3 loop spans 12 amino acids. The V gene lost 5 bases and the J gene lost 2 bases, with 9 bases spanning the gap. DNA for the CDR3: TGCAGCGTTAACGGTCTCAACTATGGCTACACCTTC. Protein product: CSVNGLNYGYTF.

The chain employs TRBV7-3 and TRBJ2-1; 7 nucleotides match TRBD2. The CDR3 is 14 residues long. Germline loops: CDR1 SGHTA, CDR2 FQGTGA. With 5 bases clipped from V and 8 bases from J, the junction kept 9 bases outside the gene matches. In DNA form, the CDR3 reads TGTGCCAGCAGCCCCTCCGGGGGAGGGGATGAGCAGTTCTTC. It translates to CASSPSGGGDEQFF.

CDR3 protein: CASSTTSDTQYF. CDR3 in DNA: TGTGCCAGCAGTACCACTTCAGATACGCAGTATTTT. The chain carries TRBV28 and TRBJ2-3; D not certain. This CDR3 region has 12 residues. Trimming left V 5 bases short and J 4 bases short, with 7 bases between. Germline V gene sequence: CDR1 MDHEN, CDR2 SYDVKM.

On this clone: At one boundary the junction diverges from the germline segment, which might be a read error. The CDR3 sequence is CAWSKAGQHQHF. The CDR3 DNA is TGTGCCTGGAGTAAGGCAGGTCAGCACCAGCATTTT. V gene TRBV30 combines with J gene TRBJ1-5; D call uncertain. CDR1 GTSNPN and CDR2 SVGIG come from the germline V gene (reference sequence). The CDR3 consists of 12 residues.

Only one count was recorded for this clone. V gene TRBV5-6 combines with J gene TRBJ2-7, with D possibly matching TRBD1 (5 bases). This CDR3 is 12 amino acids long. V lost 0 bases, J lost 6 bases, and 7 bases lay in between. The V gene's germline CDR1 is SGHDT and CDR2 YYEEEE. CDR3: CASSLGTGEQYV. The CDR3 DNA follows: TGTGCCAGCAGCTTGGGAACAGGCGAGCAGTACGTC.

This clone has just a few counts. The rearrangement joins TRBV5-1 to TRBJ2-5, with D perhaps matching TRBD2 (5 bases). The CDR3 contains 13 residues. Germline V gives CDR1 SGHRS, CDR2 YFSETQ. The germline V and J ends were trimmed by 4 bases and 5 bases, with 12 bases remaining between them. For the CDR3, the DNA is TGCGCCAGCAGCCCCAGCGGTTGGGAGACCCAGTACTTC. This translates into CASSPSGWETQYF.

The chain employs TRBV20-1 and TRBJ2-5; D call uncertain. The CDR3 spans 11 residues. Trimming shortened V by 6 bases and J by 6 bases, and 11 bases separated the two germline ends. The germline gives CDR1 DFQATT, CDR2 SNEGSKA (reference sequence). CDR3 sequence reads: CSAPGMKTQYF. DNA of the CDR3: TGCAGTGCGCCAGGCATGAAGACCCAGTACTTC.

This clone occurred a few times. The CDR3 DNA follows: TGTGCCAGTAGTATCCGGACAGGGACGGGCGAGCAGTACTTC. Its translation: CASSIRTGTGEQYF. The chain carries TRBV19 and TRBJ2-7, with 8 bases matching TRBD1. This CDR3 comprises 14 residues. In germline, CDR1 is LNHDA, CDR2 SQIVND (reference sequence). V gave up 3 bases and J gave up 6 bases; unmatched junction bases: 7.

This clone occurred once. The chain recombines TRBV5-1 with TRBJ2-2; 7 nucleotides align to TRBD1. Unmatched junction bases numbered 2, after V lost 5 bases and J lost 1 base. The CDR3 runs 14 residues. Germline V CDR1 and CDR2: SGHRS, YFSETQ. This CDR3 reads CASRWTGNTGELFF. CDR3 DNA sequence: TGCGCCAGCAGGTGGACAGGGAACACCGGGGAGCTGTTTTTT.

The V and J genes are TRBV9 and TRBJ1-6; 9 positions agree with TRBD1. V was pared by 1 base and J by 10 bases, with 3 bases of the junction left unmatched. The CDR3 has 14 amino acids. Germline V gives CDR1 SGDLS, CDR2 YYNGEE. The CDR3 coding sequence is TGTGCCAGCAGCGTATACAGGGGGCTGTCACCCCTCCACTTT. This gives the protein CASSVYRGLSPLHF.

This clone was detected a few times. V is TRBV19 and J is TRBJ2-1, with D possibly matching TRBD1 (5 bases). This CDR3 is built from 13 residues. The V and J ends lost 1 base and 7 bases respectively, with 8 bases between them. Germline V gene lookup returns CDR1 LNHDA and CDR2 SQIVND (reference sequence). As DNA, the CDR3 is TGTGCCAGTAGTATAGGGTCAGGGAATGAGCAGTTCTTC. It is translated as CASSIGSGNEQFF. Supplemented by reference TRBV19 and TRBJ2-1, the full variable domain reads DGGITQSPKYLFRKEGQNVTLSCEQNLNHDAMYWYRQDPGQGLRLIYYSQIVNDFQKGDIAEGYSVSREKKESFPLTVTSAQKNPTAFYLCASSIGSGNEQFFGPGTRLTVL.

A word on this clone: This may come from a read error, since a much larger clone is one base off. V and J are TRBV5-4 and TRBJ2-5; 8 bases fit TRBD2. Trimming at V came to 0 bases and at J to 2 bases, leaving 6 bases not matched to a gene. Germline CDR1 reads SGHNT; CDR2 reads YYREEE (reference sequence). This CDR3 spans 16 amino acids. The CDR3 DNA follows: TGTGCCAGCAGCTTGGGGGGCGGGGGGACGCAAGAGACCCAGTACTTC. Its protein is CASSLGGGGTQETQYF.

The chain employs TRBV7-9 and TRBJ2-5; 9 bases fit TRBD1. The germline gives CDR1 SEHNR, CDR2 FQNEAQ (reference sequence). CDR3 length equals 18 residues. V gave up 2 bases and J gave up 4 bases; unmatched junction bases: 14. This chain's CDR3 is CASSLSRGGTGNRETQYF. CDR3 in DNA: TGTGCCAGCAGCTTATCGAGGGGTGGGACAGGGAATCGAGAGACCCAGTACTTC. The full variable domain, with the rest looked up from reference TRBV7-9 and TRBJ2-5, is DTGVSQNPRHKITKRGQNVTFRCDPISEHNRLYWYRQTLGQGPEFLTYFQNEAQLEKSRLLSDRFSAERPKGSFSTLEIQRTEQGDSAMYLCASSLSRGGTGNRETQYFGPGTRLLVL.